A single sample is the source of the 5 T cell receptor beta chains below, sequenced in a study of CD8 T cells in ankylosing spondylitis. TCRdb analysed the 5' RACE reads with MiXCR anew, one entry per CDR3 protein. This sample carries 250,000 to 400,000 distinct CDR3 sequences, 11% of them seen once, and the ten largest clones take 9.1%. Material: blood, either unsorted or a sorted T cell fraction (not recorded which). These receptors all stem from a female donor with ankylosing spondylitis or in good health (not recorded which).

There are many counts of this clonotype. The J gene is TRBJ2-3, the V gene TRBV27; possibly TRBD2 for D (6 bases). Germline assignment: CDR1 MNHEY and CDR2 SMNVEV (reference sequence). V dropped 1 base and J dropped 5 bases, with 10 bases sitting between them. The CDR3 totals 14 residues. In DNA form, the CDR3 reads TGTGCCAGCAGTTTATGGGAGGACGGAGATACGCAGTATTTT. Its translation: CASSLWEDGDTQYF.

The rearrangement links TRBV7-6 to TRBJ2-3, with unresolved D. Germline-derived CDR1 and CDR2 are SGHVS and FNYEAQ. The CDR3 length is 13 residues. The V gene lost 5 bases and the J gene lost 10 bases, with 16 bases spanning the gap. In DNA form, the CDR3 reads TGTGCCAGCAGCCAAAGACCACTTGATGCGCAGTATTTT. Amino acid sequence: CASSQRPLDAQYF.

Only a few counts were recorded for this clonotype. The chain links TRBV27 to TRBJ2-1, with 9 nucleotides matching TRBD2. Germline V lookup: CDR1 MNHEY, CDR2 SMNVEV (reference sequence). This CDR3 spans 13 amino acids. The V and J ends lost 4 bases and 7 bases, in that order; junction bases with no gene match: 2. The DNA for the CDR3 is TGTGCCAGCAGTTCTAGCGGGAAGAATGAGCAGTTCTTC. Its translation is CASSSSGKNEQFF.

In the case of this clonotype: This may come from a read error, since a much larger clone is one base off. CDR3 protein: CASSEGPSGYYGDTF. Here the CDR3 DNA reads TGCGCCAGCAGCGAAGGGCCCTCGGGGTACTATGGCGACACCTTC. The chain links TRBV5-1 to TRBJ1-2; no clear D. The CDR3 extends over 15 amino acids. Per germline, CDR1 SGHRS and CDR2 YFSETQ.

This clonotype has a count of ten or more. The rearrangement links TRBV29-1 to TRBJ1-2, with 10 nucleotides matching TRBD1. The J segment lost 7 bases and the V segment lost 6 bases, leaving 8 bases of the junction unmatched. CDR1 is SQVTM and CDR2 is ANQGSEA in the germline V gene. The CDR3 spans 13 residues. In DNA form, the CDR3 reads TGCAGCGTCGACAGGGGGCAATTCCTTGGCTACACCTTC. The encoded protein is CSVDRGQFLGYTF.